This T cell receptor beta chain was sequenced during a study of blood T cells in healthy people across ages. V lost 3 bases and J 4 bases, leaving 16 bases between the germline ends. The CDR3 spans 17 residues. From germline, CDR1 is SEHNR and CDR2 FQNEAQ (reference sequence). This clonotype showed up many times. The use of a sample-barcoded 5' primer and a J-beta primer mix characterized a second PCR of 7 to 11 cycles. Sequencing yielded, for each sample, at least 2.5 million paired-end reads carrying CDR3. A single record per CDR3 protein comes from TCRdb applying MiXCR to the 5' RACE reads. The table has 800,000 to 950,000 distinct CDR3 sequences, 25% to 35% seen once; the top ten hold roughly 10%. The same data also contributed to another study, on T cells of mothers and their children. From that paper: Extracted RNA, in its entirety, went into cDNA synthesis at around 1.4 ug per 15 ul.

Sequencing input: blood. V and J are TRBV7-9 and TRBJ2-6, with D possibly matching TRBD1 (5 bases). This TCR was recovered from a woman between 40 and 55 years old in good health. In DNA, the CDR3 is TGTGCCAGCAGCTTCGGAGTCAGGGCTCCAGGGGCCAACGTCCTGACTTTC. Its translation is CASSFGVRAPGANVLTF. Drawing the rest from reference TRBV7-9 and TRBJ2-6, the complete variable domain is DTGVSQNPRHKITKRGQNVTFRCDPISEHNRLYWYRQTLGQGPEFLTYFQNEAQLEKSRLLSDRFSAERPKGSFSTLEIQRTEQGDSAMYLCASSFGVRAPGANVLTFGAGSRLTVL.